The 7 T cell receptor beta chains presented below share a single source sample, sequenced in a study of control samples from healthy donors and cancer patients. Libraries were prepared by immunoSEQ multiplex PCR; TCRdb keeps only in-frame clonotypes and omits some of them. The sample lists fewer than 15,000 clones, roughly 77% occurring once. Sequenced sample: formalin-fixed, paraffin-embedded tissue. The receptor source for this set is a female donor with lung cancer.

The chain joins TRBV6-2 or TRBV6-3 to TRBJ2-7; maybe TRBD1 (6 bases). This CDR3 contains 15 residues. CDR1 is MNHEY and CDR2 is SVGEGT in the germline V gene. The ends were cut back, 4 bases at V and 5 bases at J, with 18 bases in the middle. The CDR3 DNA follows: TGTGCCAGCAGTTTAACAGGGCCGACTCGCCACGAGCAGTACTTC. Protein: CASSLTGPTRHEQYF.

The rearrangement links TRBV19 to TRBJ2-3, with D perhaps assigned TRBD1 or TRBD2 (5 bases each). The CDR3 runs 16 residues. Germline values: CDR1 LNHDA, CDR2 SQIVND (reference sequence). Trimming pared 0 bases from V and 1 base from J, leaving 11 bases between. CDR3 nucleotide sequence: TGTGCCAGTAGTATAGATCGGGGACGGGGCACAGATACGCAGTATTTT. It encodes CASSIDRGRGTDTQYF.

The chain has TRBV27 and TRBJ2-5; TRBD2 matches 7 bases. The germline gives CDR1 MNHEY, CDR2 SMNVEV (reference sequence). Germline trimming cut 6 bases from V and 4 bases from J; bases unmatched to any gene: 8. This CDR3 is 14 amino acids long. This chain's CDR3 is CASRFVGGGETQYF. DNA for the CDR3: TGTGCCAGCAGGTTTGTGGGGGGGGGAGAGACCCAGTACTTC.

This chain links TRBV9 with TRBJ2-3; 11 bases are a match to TRBD2. The length of the CDR3 is 16 residues. Per the germline V gene, CDR1 is SGDLS and CDR2 is YYNGEE. J lost 3 bases, V lost 0 bases, and 3 bases had no gene match. CDR3 in DNA: TGTGCCAGCAGCGTAGGGCCTAGCGGGAGGACAGATACGCAGTATTTT. Its protein is CASSVGPSGRTDTQYF.

The chain links TRBV4-3 to TRBJ1-1; the D is unclear. Trimming removed 1 base at V and 6 bases at J, with 12 bases between. Germline-derived CDR1 and CDR2 are LGHNA and YSLEER. This CDR3 is 14 amino acids long. The CDR3 DNA sequence: TGCGCCAGCAGCCAAGCTACACGTTTGCCTGAAGCTTTCTTT. This translates into CASSQATRLPEAFF.

The V call is TRBV7-2, the J call TRBJ2-7; D remains ambiguous. This CDR3 is built from 13 residues. Trimming cost V 2 bases and J 0 bases, with 5 bases left between them. The germline gives CDR1 SGHTA, CDR2 FQGNSA. CDR3 in amino acids: CASSLPGSYEQYF. The CDR3 coding sequence is TGTGCCAGCAGCTTACCCGGCTCCTACGAGCAGTACTTC.

The J gene is TRBJ2-3, the V gene TRBV4-3, with 11 nucleotides matching TRBD2. J was trimmed by 1 base and V by 4 bases; bases with no gene match: 10. This CDR3 is built from 18 residues. CDR1 and CDR2 from the germline V gene are LGHNA and YSLEER. In nucleotides, the CDR3 is TGCGCCAGCAGCCGGGGGACTAGCGGACCACTGGGCACAGATACGCAGTATTTT. It is translated as CASSRGTSGPLGTDTQYF.